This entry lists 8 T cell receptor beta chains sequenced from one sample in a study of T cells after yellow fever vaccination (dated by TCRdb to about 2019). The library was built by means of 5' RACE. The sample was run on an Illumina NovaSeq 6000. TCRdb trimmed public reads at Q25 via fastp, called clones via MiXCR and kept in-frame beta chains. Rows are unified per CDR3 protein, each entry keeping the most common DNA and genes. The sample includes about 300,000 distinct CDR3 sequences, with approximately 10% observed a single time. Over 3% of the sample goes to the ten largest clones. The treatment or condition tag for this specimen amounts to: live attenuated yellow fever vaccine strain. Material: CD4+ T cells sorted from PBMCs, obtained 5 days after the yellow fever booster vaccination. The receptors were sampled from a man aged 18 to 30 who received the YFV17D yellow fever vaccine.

The CDR3 DNA reads as TGTGCCAGCAGCTTAGGACTAGCGGGGGGGCAGGGCGAGCAGTTCTTC. Its protein product is CASSLGLAGGQGEQFF. The chain joins TRBV7-6 to TRBJ2-1; 14 bases map to TRBD2. The germline CDR1 and CDR2 sequences are SGHVS and FNYEAQ. This CDR3 comprises 16 residues. The ends lost 1 base at V and 10 bases at J; junction bases unmatched: 6.

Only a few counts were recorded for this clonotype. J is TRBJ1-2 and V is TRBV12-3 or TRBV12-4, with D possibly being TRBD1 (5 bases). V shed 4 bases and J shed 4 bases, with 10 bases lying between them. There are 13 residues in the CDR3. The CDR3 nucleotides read TGTGCCAGCAGTTCCTGGGGGATCTATGGCTACACCTTC. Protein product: CASSSWGIYGYTF.

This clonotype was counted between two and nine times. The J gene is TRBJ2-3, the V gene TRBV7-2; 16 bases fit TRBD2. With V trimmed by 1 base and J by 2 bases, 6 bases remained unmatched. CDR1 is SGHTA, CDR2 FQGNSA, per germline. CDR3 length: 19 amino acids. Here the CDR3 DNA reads TGTGCCAGCAGCTTAGGGACGGGACTAGCGGGGGGGCACACAGATACGCAGTATTTT. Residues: CASSLGTGLAGGHTDTQYF.

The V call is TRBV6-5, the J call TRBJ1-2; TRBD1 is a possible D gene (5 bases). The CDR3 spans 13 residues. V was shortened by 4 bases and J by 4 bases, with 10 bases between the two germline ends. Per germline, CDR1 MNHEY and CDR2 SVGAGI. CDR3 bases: TGTGCCAGCAGTTTCCTCGGGGCCTATGGCTACACCTTC. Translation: CASSFLGAYGYTF.

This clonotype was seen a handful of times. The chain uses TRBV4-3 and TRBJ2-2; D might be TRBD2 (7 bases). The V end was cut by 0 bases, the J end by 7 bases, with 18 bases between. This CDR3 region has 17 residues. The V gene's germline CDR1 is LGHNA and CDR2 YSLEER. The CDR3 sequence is CASSQDIIRGAYGELFF. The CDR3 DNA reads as TGCGCCAGCAGCCAAGATATAATTCGGGGGGCCTACGGGGAGCTGTTTTTT.

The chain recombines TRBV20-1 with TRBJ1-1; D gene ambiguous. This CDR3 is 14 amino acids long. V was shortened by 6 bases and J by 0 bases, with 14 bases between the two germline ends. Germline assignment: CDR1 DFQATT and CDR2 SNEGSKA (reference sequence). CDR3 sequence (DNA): TGCAGTGCCGAGGGTGACACCCTGAACACTGAAGCTTTCTTT. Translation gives CSAEGDTLNTEAFF.

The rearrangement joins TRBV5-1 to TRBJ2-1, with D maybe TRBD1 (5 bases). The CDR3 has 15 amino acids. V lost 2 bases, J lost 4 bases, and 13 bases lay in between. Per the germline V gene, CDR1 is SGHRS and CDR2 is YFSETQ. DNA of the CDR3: TGCGCCAGCAGCTTTGATCAGGGAAAATACAATGAGCAGTTCTTC. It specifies CASSFDQGKYNEQFF.

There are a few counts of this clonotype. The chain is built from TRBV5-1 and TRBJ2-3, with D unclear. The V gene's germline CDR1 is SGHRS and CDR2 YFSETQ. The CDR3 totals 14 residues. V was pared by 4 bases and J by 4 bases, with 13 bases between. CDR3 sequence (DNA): TGCGCCAGCAGCGTCCAGCATGGTCCAGATACGCAGTATTTT. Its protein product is CASSVQHGPDTQYF.